The 7 T cell receptor beta chains reported below all come from one sample, sequenced in a study of vaccination and CD4 T cells after COVID-19. This sample's treatment: approximately nine-day PBMC culture with coronavirus spike peptide pools or control peptides (ViraFEST assay). At the Johns Hopkins FTIC core, DNA taken from cultured CD4+ T cells was sequenced by way of the Oncomine TCR Beta short-read assay. From the PCR reads, TCRdb called clonotypes with MiXCR, one entry per CDR3 protein. Here the sample spans roughly 19,000 distinct CDR3 sequences, about 68% being singletons. For these receptors, no antigen is known. Sequenced sample: CD4+ T cells from blood, cultured in vitro. The receptors come from a human donor who had recovered from COVID-19.

This clonotype was recorded once. The chain joins TRBV12-3 or TRBV12-4 to TRBJ1-2; D unclear. The length of the CDR3 is 14 residues. V shed 5 bases and J shed 2 bases, with 12 bases lying between them. The CDR3 is CASSPSVRNYGYTF. The CDR3, as DNA: TGTGCCAGCAGTCCGTCCGTCAGAAACTATGGCTACACCTTC.

The table lists this clonotype with a few counts. The chain is built from TRBV7-6 and TRBJ1-6, with TRBD1 as a possible D gene (5 bases). V lost 5 bases and J 3 bases, leaving 14 bases between the germline ends. The CDR3 extends over 16 amino acids. Germline CDR1 is SGHVS and CDR2 is FNYEAQ. CDR3 sequence (DNA): TGTGCCAGCAGCCTCATCCCAGGGAGCTATAATTCACCCCTCCACTTT. Protein: CASSLIPGSYNSPLHF. The variable domain in full, with the rest retrieved from reference TRBV7-6 and TRBJ1-6, is GAGVSQSPRYKVTKRGQDVALRCDPISGHVSLYWYRQALGQGPEFLTYFNYEAQQDKSGLPNDRFSAERPEGSISTLTIQRTEQRDSAMYRCASSLIPGSYNSPLHFGNGTRLTVT.

This chain uses TRBV6-1 with TRBJ1-1, with 11 nucleotides matching TRBD1. This CDR3 contains 19 residues. V lost 5 bases and J lost 1; bases outside the gene matches: 15. CDR1 is MNHNS, CDR2 SASEGT, per germline. CDR3 residues: CASSPDGRTGGLANTEAFF. DNA for the CDR3: TGTGCCAGCAGTCCCGACGGGAGGACAGGGGGCTTGGCGAACACTGAAGCTTTCTTT.

The DNA of the CDR3 is TGTGCCAGCAGCTTAGGTGCCCTCCAGAGCTCGACTGAAGCTTTCTTT. Translation: CASSLGALQSSTEAFF. The chain carries TRBV7-9 and TRBJ1-1; no clear D. Germline V lookup: CDR1 SEHNR, CDR2 FQNEAQ (reference sequence). V was shortened by 1 base and J by 5 bases, with 17 bases between the two germline ends. The CDR3 is 16 amino acids.

The CDR3 loop is CASSFSGRALHF. The CDR3 DNA reads TGTGCCAGCAGCTTCTCGGGTAGGGCCCTCCACTTT. The chain carries TRBV7-9 and TRBJ1-6; D is ambiguous. Germline CDR1 SEHNR, CDR2 FQNEAQ (reference sequence). The ends were cut back, 3 bases at V and 14 bases at J, with 11 bases in the middle. The CDR3 totals 12 residues.

The genes are TRBV7-6 and TRBJ2-7, with 8 bases identical to TRBD1. Germline V lookup: CDR1 SGHVS, CDR2 FNYEAQ. The CDR3 spans 15 residues. Trimming at V came to 5 bases and at J to 7 bases, leaving 13 bases not matched to a gene. The DNA for the CDR3 is TGTGCCAGCAGCATGGACAGGGATGGGAATAGAGAGCAGTACTTC. Amino acid sequence: CASSMDRDGNREQYF.

In its sample, this clonotype was seen a few times. This chain uses TRBV7-2 with TRBJ2-2; no firm D call. The CDR3 consists of 13 residues. Trimming shortened V by 2 bases and J by 6 bases, and 7 bases separated the two germline ends. Germline V gene sequence: CDR1 SGHTA, CDR2 FQGNSA. The CDR3 nucleotides are TGTGCCAGCAGCTTAACCCCCCCCGGGGAGCTGTTTTTT. Its protein product is CASSLTPPGELFF.